This T cell receptor beta chain was profiled in a study of blood T cell repertoires in COVID-19. Across the whole study: Some COVID-19 samples were acute and others convalescent; all came from the United States, Italy and Spain.

The method was immunoSEQ multiplex PCR; TCRdb's version includes in-frame clones alone and lacks a portion of them. This table holds over 200,000 clones, approximately 80% found once. This clone was counted once. The age range of participants was 18 to 89 years, with residence in under 30 US areas. Categorization into cohorts depended on clinical history that participants reported. The source of this sequence is a woman aged 50 to 60 with acute COVID-19. The sample was PBMCs or T cells enriched from blood (not recorded which).

The CDR3 DNA follows: TGTGCCAGCAGCTTGTCAGTGGTAGCGGGTAGGAATGAGCAGTTCTTC. Its protein product is CASSLSVVAGRNEQFF. The chain recombines TRBV7-7 with TRBJ2-1; 7 bases agree with TRBD2. Per germline, CDR1 SSHAT and CDR2 FNYEAQ (reference sequence). V was pared by 3 bases and J by 7 bases, with 12 bases of the junction left unmatched. The CDR3 consists of 16 residues.